A selection of T cell receptor beta chains follows, all from one sample in a study of shared clonotypes between healthy human individuals. Method: immunoSEQ multiplex PCR; TCRdb's copy keeps in-frame clones and lacks some. Among over a million clones listed, 70% to 80% were seen once. The material sequenced was memory CD4+ T cells sorted from blood. These receptors originate from a man aged 18-30 years in good health. The conserved cysteine and the conserved F or W are not part of the CDR3 here. The listing skips clone size in some rows; elsewhere it reads once, few, many or a size class.

>TRBV2|TRBJ2-1|.
ASSERGVRLGEQF
>TRBV19|TRBJ1-1|.
AVRTGGWTEAF
>TRBV28|TRBJ1-6|.
ASSLSQGYNSPLH
>TRBV11-2|TRBJ2-1|.
ASSLRGLSSSSYNEQF
>TRBV5-1|TRBJ1-4|.
ASSPQPGPNEKLF
>TRBV28|TRBJ2-7|.
ASSTIRQVTYEQY
>TRBV2|TRBJ1-6|.
ASSEQVLGPLH
>TRBV2|TRBJ2-7|few
ASSERTGGSNEQY
>TRBV6-1|TRBJ2-7|.
ASTFSVEQY
>TRBV6-5|TRBJ1-1|.
ASRPGTGLNTEAF
>TRBV18|TRBJ1-1|.
ASSPGGAGTEAF
>TRBV15|TRBJ1-5|.
ATSRGDSDQPQH
>TRBV14|TRBJ1-6|few
ASNQGIDSPLH
>TRBV27|TRBJ2-7|.
ASSSLGSGTGVNYEQY
>TRBV18|TRBJ2-3|.
ASSPSGTDTQY
>TRBV4-3|TRBJ2-5|.
ASSQDATRRGQETQY
>TRBV6-1|TRBJ1-3|.
ATHSGGLGNTIY
>TRBV7-9|TRBJ1-6|.
ASSLSGTGASPLH
>TRBV11-3|TRBJ2-1|once
ASSAGLAGYNEQF
>TRBV5-1|TRBJ2-7|.
ASSLALPYEQY
>TRBV28|TRBJ1-6|few
ASSLRQVHSPLH
>TRBV27|TRBJ2-7|few
ASSSGFYEQY
>TRBV5-1|TRBJ1-1|.
ASSLGVGPGNTEAF
>TRBV19|TRBJ1-1|few
ATQGRSTEAF
>TRBV2|TRBJ1-4|few
ASRQSTNEKLF